The 25 T cell receptor beta chains in this list originate from one sample, sequenced in a study of T cell changes during pregnancy in multiple sclerosis. Some clones are missing from TCRdb's copy, which holds only in-frame ones; the method was immunoSEQ multiplex PCR. The sample lists some 12,000 clones; 86% were seen once. Sequenced material: CD8+ T cells from peripheral blood mononuclear cells, taken in the second trimester of pregnancy. The receptors here all came from a female donor in good health, enrolled as a control in a pregnancy study.

The chain has TRBV7-6 and TRBJ2-3, with D possibly matching TRBD2 (5 bases). The ends were cut back, 0 bases at V and 1 base at J, with 5 bases in the middle. Germline V gene lookup returns CDR1 SGHVS and CDR2 FNYEAQ. The CDR3 sequence is 14 residues long. In nucleotides, the CDR3 is TGTGCCAGCAGCTTAGCGGGAGGCACAGATACGCAGTATTTT. The encoded protein is CASSLAGGTDTQYF.

This clone has only one observation. The gene calls are TRBV5-1 and TRBJ2-2, with a tentative D call TRBD2 (6 bases). The CDR3 loop spans 15 amino acids. Trimming shortened V by 6 bases and J by 3 bases, and 15 bases separated the two germline ends. Germline lookup yields CDR1 SGHRS and CDR2 YFSETQ. The CDR3 is CASKSGDTYTGELFF. CDR3 nucleotides: TGCGCCAGCAAATCGGGGGATACCTACACCGGGGAGCTGTTTTTT.

V and J are TRBV19 and TRBJ2-3, with 8 positions matching TRBD2. The CDR3 runs 16 residues. Germline V lookup: CDR1 LNHDA, CDR2 SQIVND (reference sequence). V gave up 4 bases and J gave up 1 base; unmatched junction bases: 7. CDR3 coding DNA: TGTGCCAGTAGTAACCCGGGACTAGGGGGCACAGATACGCAGTATTTT. It codes for CASSNPGLGGTDTQYF.

The chain employs TRBV19 and TRBJ2-7, with 12 bases that match TRBD2. Germline CDR1 LNHDA, CDR2 SQIVND (reference sequence). The CDR3 runs to 13 residues. V was clipped by 5 bases and J by 8 bases; unmatched bases: 4. Here the CDR3 DNA reads TGTGCCAGTAGTTCTAGCGGGGGGGCCCAGCAGTACTTC. This codes for CASSSSGGAQQYF.

This clone was seen just once. This rearrangement joins TRBV5-4 to TRBJ2-7; TRBD1 is a possible D gene (5 bases). V lost 0 bases to trimming and J lost 3 bases, with 13 bases between them. The germline CDR1 and CDR2 sequences are SGHNT and YYREEE (reference sequence). The length of the CDR3 is 15 residues. The CDR3 sequence is CASSLVPGAGYEQYF. CDR3 sequence (DNA): TGTGCCAGCAGCTTGGTTCCTGGGGCAGGCTACGAGCAGTACTTC. The full variable domain, with the rest looked up from reference TRBV5-4 and TRBJ2-7, is ETGVTQSPTHLIKTRGQQVTLRCSSQSGHNTVSWYQQALGQGPQFIFQYYREEENGRGNFPPRFSGLQFPNYSSELNVNALELDDSALYLCASSLVPGAGYEQYFGPGTRLTVT.

There are a few counts of this clone. This chain links TRBV7-2 with TRBJ2-7; no firm D call. The CDR3 sequence is 13 residues long. The V gene lost 1 base and the J gene lost 3 bases, with 7 bases spanning the gap. The germline CDR1 and CDR2 sequences are SGHTA and FQGNSA. The CDR3, as DNA: TGTGCCAGCAGCTTAGGTTCCGGCTACGAGCAGTACTTC. Protein: CASSLGSGYEQYF.

The rearrangement uses TRBV29-1 and TRBJ1-2; a weak D match, TRBD1 (5 bases). The length of the CDR3 is 15 residues. Deletions cut 0 bases from V and 4 bases from J, with 15 bases between. Germline CDR1 SQVTM, CDR2 ANQGSEA. The CDR3 here is CSVEEGQGYSYGYTF. CDR3 in DNA: TGCAGCGTTGAAGAGGGCCAGGGATATTCCTATGGCTACACCTTC.

This clone was found a few times. This sequence joins TRBV14 and TRBJ2-5; 12 bases match TRBD1. V shed 5 bases, J shed 5 bases, and the junction held 3 bases outside the gene matches. CDR1 is SGHDN and CDR2 is FVKESK in the germline V gene. The CDR3 has 14 residues. The CDR3 DNA sequence: TGTGCCAGCAGCACGGGGACAGGGGGCGAGACCCAGTACTTC. Encoded protein: CASSTGTGGETQYF.

The chain uses TRBV14 and TRBJ1-6, with no clear D. The germline V and J ends were trimmed by 0 bases and 0 bases, with 6 bases remaining between them. CDR1 and CDR2 (germline): SGHDN, FVKESK. CDR3 length: 16 residues. CDR3 nucleotide sequence: TGTGCCAGCAGCCAAGAACTCCGCTCCTATAATTCACCCCTCCACTTT. It encodes CASSQELRSYNSPLHF.

The chain couples TRBV19 to TRBJ2-7; 12 nucleotides line up with TRBD2. V was clipped by 3 bases and J by 7 bases; unmatched bases: 7. CDR1 is LNHDA, CDR2 SQIVND, per germline (reference sequence). The CDR3 runs 15 residues. The chain's CDR3 is CASSIRTSGISEQYF. The CDR3 DNA follows: TGTGCCAGTAGTATTCGGACTAGCGGGATATCTGAGCAGTACTTC.

This chain joins TRBV5-1 and TRBJ2-5; D ambiguous. This CDR3 is built from 12 residues. Germline values: CDR1 SGHRS, CDR2 YFSETQ. The ends were cut back, 0 bases at V and 4 bases at J, with 4 bases in the middle. This CDR3 is CASSLVGETQYF. The CDR3 DNA follows: TGCGCCAGCAGCTTGGTCGGAGAGACCCAGTACTTC. Drawing the rest from reference TRBV5-1 and TRBJ2-5, the complete variable domain is KAGVTQTPRYLIKTRGQQVTLSCSPISGHRSVSWYQQTPGQGLQFLFEYFSETQRNKGNFPGRFSGRQFSNSRSEMNVSTLELGDSALYLCASSLVGETQYFGPGTRLLVL.

The CDR3 DNA reads TGCGCCAGCAGCCAAGTGGGTCGGGCGGGAGACACCGGGGAGCTGTTTTTT. Its protein is CASSQVGRAGDTGELFF. The V and J genes are TRBV4-1 and TRBJ2-2, with 7 nucleotides matching TRBD2. J gave up 3 bases and V 1 base, and 8 bases lay outside the gene matches. The CDR3 length is 17 residues. Germline values: CDR1 MGHRA, CDR2 YSYEKL.

This clone was observed a handful of times. The genes are TRBV18 and TRBJ1-4; weak D call: TRBD1 (6 bases). CDR3 length: 14 amino acids. Trimming stripped 6 bases from V and 7 bases from J, with 15 bases between. Germline V lookup: CDR1 KGHSH, CDR2 LQKENI. The CDR3, as DNA: TGTGCCAGCTCCATAGGGGGATTGTTTGAAAAACTGTTTTTT. Amino acid sequence: CASSIGGLFEKLFF.

This clone was seen once. The chain carries TRBV28 and TRBJ2-1; the match to TRBD2 covers 7 bases. CDR1 is MDHEN, CDR2 SYDVKM, per germline. This CDR3 comprises 12 residues. V was clipped by 5 bases and J by 7 bases; unmatched bases: 2. CDR3 sequence: CASSLGGNEQFF. CDR3 DNA: TGTGCCAGCAGTCTCGGGGGGAATGAGCAGTTCTTC. Complete variable domain (other parts from reference TRBV28 and TRBJ2-1): DVKVTQSSRYLVKRTGEKVFLECVQDMDHENMFWYRQDPGLGLRLIYFSYDVKMKEKGDIPEGYSVSREKKERFSLILESASTNQTSMYLCASSLGGNEQFFGPGTRLTVL.

V gene TRBV7-8 combines with J gene TRBJ2-1, with D possibly being TRBD2 (6 bases). V was clipped by 4 bases and J by 0 bases, with 16 bases between them. The CDR3 is 17 amino acids. Germline lookup yields CDR1 SGHVS and CDR2 FQNEAQ. In DNA, the CDR3 is TGTGCCAGCAGCTCCCCTGAGGACGGGAGCTCCTACAATGAGCAGTTCTTC. Amino acid sequence: CASSSPEDGSSYNEQFF.

The genes are TRBV27 and TRBJ1-1, with 7 bases fitting TRBD1. Germline V lookup: CDR1 MNHEY, CDR2 SMNVEV (reference sequence). V shed 6 bases and J 1 base; nucleotides not matched to a gene: 8. The CDR3 is 15 amino acids. The CDR3, as DNA: TGTGCCAGCAGCCTGACCGGGACAGCGAACACTGAAGCTTTCTTT. Translating it yields CASSLTGTANTEAFF.

This chain uses TRBV7-6 with TRBJ2-5, with a tentative D call TRBD1 (5 bases). With 5 bases removed from V and 4 bases from J, the gap between germline ends came to 11 bases. From germline, CDR1 is SGHVS and CDR2 FNYEAQ. The CDR3 is 13 amino acids. CDR3 protein: CASSPGQGETQYF. CDR3 nucleotide sequence: TGTGCCAGCAGCCCCGGGCAGGGAGAGACCCAGTACTTC.

The gene calls are TRBV29-1 and TRBJ2-2; 7 bases align to TRBD2. V was pared by 3 bases and J by 0 bases, with 4 bases of the junction left unmatched. The CDR3 consists of 15 residues. CDR1 and CDR2 from the germline V gene are SQVTM and ANQGSEA. CDR3 region: CSVDIRGANTGELFF. For the CDR3, the DNA is TGCAGCGTTGATATCCGGGGGGCGAACACCGGGGAGCTGTTTTTT.

This chain links TRBV15 with TRBJ2-7; TRBD2 is a possible D gene (7 bases). Per the germline V gene, CDR1 is LNHNV and CDR2 is YYDKDF (reference sequence). This CDR3 region has 15 residues. V was clipped by 6 bases and J by 5 bases, with 20 bases between them. CDR3 region: CATSPVRGAKDEQYF. The CDR3 DNA reads TGTGCCACCAGTCCCGTCCGGGGGGCGAAGGACGAGCAGTACTTC.

The chain carries TRBV29-1 and TRBJ2-7; D is unclear. Germline CDR1 SQVTM, CDR2 ANQGSEA. The CDR3 length is 13 residues. Trimming pared 8 bases from V and 0 bases from J, leaving 14 bases between. Here the CDR3 DNA reads TGCAGCATTGCCGACGGGTACTCCTACGAGCAGTACTTC. This gives the protein CSIADGYSYEQYF.

Remarks on this clone: Sequence at one end of the junction differs from germline and may be a read error. V and J are TRBV7-7 and TRBJ2-3; tentatively, D is TRBD2 (5 bases). CDR3 length: 13 residues. Germline CDR1 is SSHAT and CDR2 is FNYEAQ (reference sequence). The CDR3 spells CASSLTNTDTQYF. CDR3 nucleotides: TGTGCTAGCAGCTTGACTAACACAGATACGCAGTATTTT. Full variable domain (outside the CDR3, taken from reference TRBV7-7 and TRBJ2-3): GAGVSQSPRYKVTKRGQDVTLRCDPISSHATLYWYQQALGQGPEFLTYFNYEAQPDKSGLPSDRFSAERPEGSISTLTIQRTEQRDSAMYRCASSLTNTDTQYFGPGTRLTVL.

The chain recombines TRBV6-5 with TRBJ2-7, with D possibly matching TRBD2 (7 bases). CDR3 length: 13 amino acids. Germline V gene sequence: CDR1 MNHEY, CDR2 SVGAGI. The germline V and J ends were trimmed by 10 bases and 0 bases, with 13 bases remaining between them. Here the CDR3 reads CATMGGRSYEQYF. The CDR3 DNA sequence: TGTGCCACCATGGGGGGGCGCTCCTACGAGCAGTACTTC.

This chain uses TRBV9 with TRBJ1-1, with D unresolved. V lost 0 bases, J lost 8 bases, and 11 bases lay in between. This CDR3 spans 13 amino acids. Looked up from germline, CDR1 is SGDLS and CDR2 is YYNGEE. Here the CDR3 DNA reads TGTGCCAGCAGCGTAGTAGGGCGCGGGGAAGCTTTCTTT. Its translation: CASSVVGRGEAFF.

CDR3 DNA: TGTGCCAGCACCAGACAGGGGGCCAATAATTCACCCCTCCACTTT. Its protein product is CASTRQGANNSPLHF. The chain employs TRBV6-1 and TRBJ1-6; 10 bases match TRBD1. The CDR3 covers 15 residues. V lost 7 bases to trimming and J lost 5 bases; unmatched junction nucleotides: 5. CDR1 and CDR2 (germline): MNHNS, SASEGT.

Sample share makes this clone medium-sized. The V and J genes are TRBV11-2 and TRBJ1-1; D remains unclear. Looked up from germline, CDR1 is SGHAT and CDR2 is FQNNGV. The germline V and J ends were trimmed by 11 bases and 2 bases, with 6 bases remaining between them. The length of the CDR3 is 10 residues. Here the CDR3 DNA reads TGTGCCCGGGGTAACACTGAAGCTTTCTTT. Translated, it gives CARGNTEAFF.